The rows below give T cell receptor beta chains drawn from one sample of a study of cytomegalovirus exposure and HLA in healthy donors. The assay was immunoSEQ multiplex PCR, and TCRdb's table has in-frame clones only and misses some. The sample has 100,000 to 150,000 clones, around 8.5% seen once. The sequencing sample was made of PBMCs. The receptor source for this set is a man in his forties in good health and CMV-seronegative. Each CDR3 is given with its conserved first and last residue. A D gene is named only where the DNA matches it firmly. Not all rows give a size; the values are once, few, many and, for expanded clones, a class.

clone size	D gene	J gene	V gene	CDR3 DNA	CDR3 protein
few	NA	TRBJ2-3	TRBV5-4	TGTGCCAGCAGCTCCCCGACTCGGAGGTCCGCAGATACGCAGTATTTT	CASSSPTRRSADTQYF
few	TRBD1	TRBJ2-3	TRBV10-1	TGCGCCAGCAGTGAGCGCCGGGACAGGGGCTCAGATACGCAGTATTTT	CASSERRDRGSDTQYF
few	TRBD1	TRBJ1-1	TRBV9	TGTGCCAGCAGCCCTGACAGGGGCGGGACTGAAGCTTTCTTT	CASSPDRGGTEAFF
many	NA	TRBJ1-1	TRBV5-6	TGTGCCAGCAGCGTAACAGGGCTGGCGAACACTGAAGCTTTCTTT	CASSVTGLANTEAFF
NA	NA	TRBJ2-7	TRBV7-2	TGTGCCAGCAGCTTAGCGCTACAGGAAAGGCACGAGCAGTACTTC	CASSLALQERHEQYF
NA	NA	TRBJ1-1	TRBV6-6	TGTGCCAGCAGTCGACAGTCGAAAACTGAAGCTTTCTTT	CASSRQSKTEAFF
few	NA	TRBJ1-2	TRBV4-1	TGCGCCAGCAGCCAAGAGACAGGTCGTCCTTATGGCTACACCTTC	CASSQETGRPYGYTF
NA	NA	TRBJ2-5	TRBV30	TGTGCCTGGAGTGCGGGGAGAACCTCGGGTGGGGAGACCCAGTACTTC	CAWSAGRTSGGETQYF
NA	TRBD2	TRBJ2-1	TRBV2	TGTGCCAGCAGGAGGACTAGCGGGGCCGGGGTGCAGTTCTTC	CASRRTSGAGVQFF
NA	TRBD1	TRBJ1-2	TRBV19	TGTGCCAGTAAGGGGACAGCTAACTATGGCTACACCTTC	CASKGTANYGYTF
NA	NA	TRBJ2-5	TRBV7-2	TGTGCCAGCAGCCTTACGGGCAGGAGGGGCCAAGAGACCCAGTACTTC	CASSLTGRRGQETQYF
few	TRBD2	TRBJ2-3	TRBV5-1	TGCGCCAGCAGCTTGATTCCGGGGACTAGCGGGGGGGAGCAGTATTTT	CASSLIPGTSGGEQYF
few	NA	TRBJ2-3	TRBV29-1	TGCAGCGTTAGCCCTGTGCGGTATAGGGGGGATACGCAGTATTTT	CSVSPVRYRGDTQYF
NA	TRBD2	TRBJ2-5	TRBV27	TGTGCCAGCAGTTTAGCGGGGGACCAAGAGACCCAGTACTTC	CASSLAGDQETQYF
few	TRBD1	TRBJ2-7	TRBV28	TGTGCCACCCACCGGACAGGGTGGGAGCAGTACTTC	CATHRTGWEQYF
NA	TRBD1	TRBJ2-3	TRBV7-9	TGTGCCAGCAGTCAAACAGGGGGCACGGATACGCAGTATTTT	CASSQTGGTDTQYF
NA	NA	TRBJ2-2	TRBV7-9	TGTGCAAGCAGGGGGGCCACCGGGGAGCTGTTTTTT	CASRGATGELFF
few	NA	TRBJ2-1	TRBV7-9	TGTGCCAGCAGCTCCACAGCGGACAATGAGCAGTTCTTC	CASSSTADNEQFF
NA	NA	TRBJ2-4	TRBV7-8	TGTGCCAGCAGCTTATCGAGGGCCAAAAACATTCAGTACTTC	CASSLSRAKNIQYF
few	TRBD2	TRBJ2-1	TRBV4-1	TGCGCCAGCAGCCAGCTGTATAGCGGGGTTTACAATGAGCAGTTCTTC	CASSQLYSGVYNEQFF
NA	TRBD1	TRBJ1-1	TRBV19	TGTGCCAGTAGTATATATTATACAGGGGTGGTTGAAGCTTTCTTT	CASSIYYTGVVEAFF
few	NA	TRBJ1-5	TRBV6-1	TGTGCCAGCAGTGACCATCCGGGGGATCAGCCCCAGCATTTT	CASSDHPGDQPQHF
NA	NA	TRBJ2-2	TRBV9	TGTGCCAGCAGCCCAGGGACAACGAACACCGGGGAGCTGTTTTTT	CASSPGTTNTGELFF
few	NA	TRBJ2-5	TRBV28	TGTGCCAGCAGTCCAGGACTGAGCGGGGAGACCCAGTACTTC	CASSPGLSGETQYF
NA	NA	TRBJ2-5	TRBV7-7	TGTGCCAGCAGCTTAGAGGGCGTGGGGCTAGAGACCCAGTACTTC	CASSLEGVGLETQYF
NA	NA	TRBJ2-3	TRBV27	TGTGCCAGCAGTCCCGGGATTCGCACAGATACGCAGTATTTT	CASSPGIRTDTQYF
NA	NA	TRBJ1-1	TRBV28	TGTGCCAGCAGTTTCCCCGGTAGAGGGAATGAAGCTTTCTTT	CASSFPGRGNEAFF